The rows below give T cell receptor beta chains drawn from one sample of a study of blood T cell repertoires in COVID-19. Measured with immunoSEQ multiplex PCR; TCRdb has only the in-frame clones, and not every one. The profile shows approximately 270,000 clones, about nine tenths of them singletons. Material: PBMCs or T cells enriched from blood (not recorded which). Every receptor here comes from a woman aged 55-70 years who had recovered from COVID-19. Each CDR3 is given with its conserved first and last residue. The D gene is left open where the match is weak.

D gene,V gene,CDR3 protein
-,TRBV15,CAGGSSEQHF
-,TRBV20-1,CSASDYGYTF
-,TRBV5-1,CASSLTERNTEAFF
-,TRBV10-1,CASSENGRNEQYF
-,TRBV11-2,CASSKAGIGELFF
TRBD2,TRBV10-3,CAIKRDREQYF
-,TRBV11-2,CASSLEGIYGYTF
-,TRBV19,CASRPSQGRGETQYF
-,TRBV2,CASTPGGPYSGNTIYF
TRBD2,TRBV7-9,CASKTSGFSGELFF
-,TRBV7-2,CASSFGLYNEQFF
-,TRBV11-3,CASSLGPNVDTQYF
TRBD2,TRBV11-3,CASSSNAGTSVYEQYF
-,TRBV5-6,CASSEGGSSYEQYF
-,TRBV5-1,CASSLDIHQPQHF
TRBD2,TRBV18,CASSPVGRTDTQYF
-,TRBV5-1,CASSLAEGTEAFF
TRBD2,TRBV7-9,CASSLVLAGNYNEQFF
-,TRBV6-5,CASSIVWGYTF
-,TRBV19,CASSQLGGNQPQHF
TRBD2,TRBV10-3,CAIQSGLAGGGSYNEQFF
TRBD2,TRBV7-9,CASSLGLAGRLIF
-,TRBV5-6,CASSLPSGTGELFF
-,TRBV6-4,CASSERDTDTQYF
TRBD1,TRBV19,CASSRQGRDNQPQHF
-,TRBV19,CASSSPFPGDGYTF
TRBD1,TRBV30,CALKPTGNYGYTF
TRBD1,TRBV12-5,CASGQDRTRDYNSPLHF
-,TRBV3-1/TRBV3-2,CASSQLGSTDTQYF
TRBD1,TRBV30,CAWSDPTRTGEVIQYF
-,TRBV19,CASSTSGDSGNTIYF
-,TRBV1,CTSSQYRDTIDLNTEAFF
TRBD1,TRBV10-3,CAISNQQGNQPQHF
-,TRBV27,CASSRGNEQYF
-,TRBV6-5,CASSYSRDGNTIYF
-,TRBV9,CASSADGSGNQPQHF
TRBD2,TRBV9,CASSVGLAGGNTGELFF